One T cell receptor (beta chain) is described in this entry. No antigen is known for it. With 4 bases clipped from V and 4 bases from J, the junction kept 10 bases outside the gene matches. CDR3 length equals 15 residues. Germline V gene sequence: CDR1 ENHRY, CDR2 SYGVKD. The data were produced by immunoSEQ multiplex PCR, yet TCRdb's version contains in-frame clones alone and is incomplete. Here the sample spans around 5,500 clones, around 82% being singletons. The data were obtained in a study of tumor-infiltrating lymphocytes in localized non-small cell lung cancer. Across the whole study: Patients included smokers and never-smokers with various histologies, some sampled after neoadjuvant chemotherapy. Study-wide results and limits: No link was found between tumor T-cell fraction and recurrence-free survival. Higher tumor T cell infiltration than in uninvolved lung was supported by TCRbeta sequencing. Not all patients were TCR sequenced, owing to tissue quantity.

The origin of this receptor is a human donor with non-small cell lung cancer. The J gene is TRBJ2-7, the V gene TRBV10-3; 7 positions agree with TRBD1. Sequences were obtained from lung tumor tissue. CDR3: CAISASTGNEYEQYF. In DNA form, the CDR3 reads TGTGCCATCAGTGCCTCGACAGGGAACGAGTACGAGCAGTACTTC.